This T cell receptor (beta chain) was recorded in a study of PD-1 blockade in classical Hodgkin lymphoma. Only in-frame clones appear in the TCRdb table, and some are missing; sequencing was by immunoSEQ multiplex PCR. Altogether fewer than 95,000 clones are present, 83% being singletons, with the ten largest covering over 15%. The CDR3 has 13 amino acids. Germline values: CDR1 SNHLY, CDR2 FYNNEI. V was trimmed by 6 bases and J by 8 bases, leaving 16 bases between them. The time point denotes: cycle 4 day 1 (C4D1), after five to seven weeks of nivolumab. Each patient's relapse followed autologous stem cell transplantation, and brentuximab vedotin exposure varied.

V usage is TRBV2 and J usage is TRBJ1-2; a weak D match, TRBD1 (6 bases). This TCR derives from a human donor with classical Hodgkin lymphoma. Sequenced here: peripheral blood mononuclear cells (PBMCs), sampled before the fourth cycle of nivolumab. The CDR3 nucleotides are TGTGCCAGCAGACAGGGTCCGGCGCAGGGCTACACCTTC. It yields the protein CASRQGPAQGYTF.